One T cell receptor (beta chain) is described in this entry. What it binds is unknown. V was shortened by 0 bases and J by 1 base, with 13 bases between the two germline ends. The CDR3 loop spans 15 amino acids. Germline values: CDR1 DFQATT, CDR2 SNEGSKA (reference sequence). Investigators took about 10 milliliters of peripheral blood from every donor. The authors extracted at least 6 micrograms of total RNA per sample. A J-beta primer mix and a sample-barcoded 5' primer were used in a second PCR of roughly 6 to 11 cycles. A single record per CDR3 protein comes from TCRdb applying MiXCR to the 5' RACE reads. The table has 1.8 million or so distinct CDR3 sequences, 30% to 40% seen once. This entry belongs to a study of blood T cells in healthy people across ages. Study observations and caveats: Per million T cells, TCR beta diversity dropped roughly linearly as age increased. Samples with more naive T cells showed higher observed beta diversity.

V gene TRBV20-1 combines with J gene TRBJ2-7; D is perhaps TRBD2 (7 bases). The sequenced sample consisted of blood. The sequence was collected from a human donor in good health. The CDR3 loop reads CSARDHGGASYEQYF. The CDR3 nucleotides read TGCAGTGCTAGAGATCATGGGGGGGCATCCTACGAGCAGTACTTC.